One and the same sample provided the 8 T cell receptor beta chains below, sequenced in a study of CD8 T cells in Susac syndrome. Random-hexamer reverse transcription was applied to roughly 0.5 to 1 ug RNA. MiXCR, applied by TCRdb to the immunoSEQ multiplex PCR reads, yields one record per CDR3 protein. The repertoire consists of 160,000 or so distinct CDR3 sequences, with approximately 93% occurring once and the leading ten covering roughly 0.19%. The specimen was CD8+ T cells from PBMCs. These receptor sequences come from a human donor with multiple sclerosis.

The rearrangement uses TRBV7-3 and TRBJ2-3; tentatively, D is TRBD1 or TRBD2 (6 bases each). This CDR3 region has 17 residues. Trimming took off 4 bases at V and 5 bases at J, with 22 bases between the two ends. CDR1 SGHTA and CDR2 FQGTGA come from the germline V gene. CDR3 in DNA: TGTGCCAGCAGCTCCGGCTGGGGGGCGGGGACGGAAGATACGCAGTATTTT. Translation gives CASSSGWGAGTEDTQYF.

This clonotype was observed a single time. The V and J genes are TRBV9 and TRBJ1-2, with D unresolved. This CDR3 spans 13 amino acids. V lost 7 bases and J lost 0, with 10 bases in between. CDR1 and CDR2 from the germline V gene are SGDLS and YYNGEE. The DNA for the CDR3 is TGTGCCAGCGGAACGACGTCTAACTATGGCTACACCTTC. Translated: CASGTTSNYGYTF.

The V call is TRBV13, the J call TRBJ2-7, with TRBD2 matching over 7 bases. This CDR3 spans 15 amino acids. With 3 bases clipped from V and 0 bases from J, the junction kept 5 bases outside the gene matches. In germline, CDR1 is PRHDT, CDR2 FYEKMQ (reference sequence). Here the CDR3 DNA reads TGTGCCAGCAGCTTTGCAGGGACTAACTCCTACGAGCAGTACTTC. As protein: CASSFAGTNSYEQYF.

This chain joins TRBV29-1 and TRBJ1-2; D is ambiguous. CDR3 size: 11 residues. Germline CDR1 and CDR2: SQVTM and ANQGSEA. V lost 7 bases, J lost 4 bases, and 10 bases lay in between. The CDR3 here is CSAPHGYGYTF. Here the CDR3 DNA reads TGCAGCGCCCCCCACGGCTATGGCTACACCTTC. The variable domain in full, with the rest retrieved from reference TRBV29-1 and TRBJ1-2, is SAVISQKPSRDICQRGTSLTIQCQVDSQVTMMFWYRQQPGQSLTLIATANQGSEATYESGFVIDKFPISRPNLTFSTLTVSNMSPEDSSIYLCSAPHGYGYTFGSGTRLTVV.

V is TRBV12-5 and J is TRBJ1-1; tentative D call: TRBD1 (5 bases). Per germline, CDR1 LGHNT and CDR2 FRNRAP. CDR3 length: 10 amino acids. V dropped 7 bases and J dropped 11 bases, with 11 bases sitting between them. For the CDR3, the DNA is TGTGCTAGTGCCCGGTGGGGGGCTTTCTTT. This gives the protein CASARWGAFF.

This rearrangement joins TRBV20-1 to TRBJ2-4; a weak D match, TRBD2 (5 bases). The CDR3 loop spans 14 amino acids. The V gene's germline CDR1 is DFQATT and CDR2 SNEGSKA (reference sequence). The V gene lost 1 base and the J gene lost 7 bases, with 14 bases spanning the gap. The CDR3 is CSARGYLSGNIQYF. CDR3 DNA: TGCAGTGCTAGAGGGTACTTATCGGGGAACATTCAGTACTTC.

A remark on this clonotype: The junction departs from germline at one end; a sequencing error may be responsible. The chain couples TRBV7-2 to TRBJ2-3; the D gene is possibly TRBD2 (7 bases). Germline V gene sequence: CDR1 SGHTA, CDR2 FQGNSA. The length of the CDR3 is 15 residues. The CDR3 sequence: CASSLGGGAGDTQYF. CDR3 nucleotide sequence: TGCGCCAGCAGCTTAGGAGGGGGGGCCGGAGATACGCAGTATTTT.

The rearrangement links TRBV6-6 to TRBJ2-1; D ambiguous. Germline CDR1 is MNHNY and CDR2 is SVGAGI (reference sequence). There are 15 residues in the CDR3. V lost 0 bases, J lost 7 bases, and 13 bases lay in between. This CDR3 is CASSYSSDPQNEQFF. The CDR3 DNA sequence: TGTGCCAGCAGTTACTCTTCGGACCCCCAAAATGAGCAGTTCTTC.